The 11 T cell receptor beta chains presented below share a single source sample, sequenced in a study of glioma-infiltrating T cells. TCR alpha and beta CDR3 regions were amplified from RNA using iRepertoire nested multiplex PCR. TCRdb re-derived calls from the multiplex PCR reads in MiXCR, one entry per CDR3 protein. The sample lists some 85,000 distinct CDR3 sequences, roughly 23% seen once, with 6.7% in the top ten. Material for sequencing was glioma tissue, nonneoplastic brain tissue, or PBMCs (not recorded which). The receptors were gathered from a human donor with low-grade glioma or glioblastoma, undergoing nonglioma brain surgery, or in good health (not recorded which).

As for this clonotype: A much larger clone differs by one base, so this may be a read error. The chain is built from TRBV6-6 and TRBJ2-7, with 8 bases fitting TRBD1. Looked up from germline, CDR1 is MNHNY and CDR2 is SVGAGI (reference sequence). V lost 8 bases, J lost 9 bases, and 12 bases stayed unmatched. CDR3 length equals 13 residues. The CDR3 nucleotides are TGTGCCAGCGGAAACACAGGGGGACACGGGCAGTACTTC. Its translation: CASGNTGGHGQYF.

This clonotype was detected ten times or more. This chain joins TRBV20-1 and TRBJ2-5, with 12 bases aligning to TRBD2. The length of the CDR3 is 19 residues. Losses at the gene ends were 4 bases for V and 1 base for J; bases not matched to a gene: 16. Per germline, CDR1 DFQATT and CDR2 SNEGSKA (reference sequence). The CDR3 region is CSANGLAGIIRRGQETQYF. DNA of the CDR3: TGCAGTGCTAACGGACTAGCGGGAATTATTAGGCGAGGCCAAGAGACCCAGTACTTC.

The rearrangement joins TRBV19 to TRBJ2-3, with D uncertain. Trimming took off 5 bases at V and 2 bases at J, with 17 bases between the two ends. The CDR3 sequence is 16 residues long. The V gene's germline CDR1 is LNHDA and CDR2 SQIVND (reference sequence). The CDR3 DNA sequence: TGTGCCAGTAGTCCCTCTTACCCGAACCCCACAGATACGCAGTATTTT. It encodes CASSPSYPNPTDTQYF.

Details on this clonotype: A much larger clone lies a single base off, so this may be a read error. The rearrangement links TRBV12-3 or TRBV12-4 to TRBJ1-2, with a possible D match to TRBD1 (6 bases). V gave up 3 bases and J gave up 7 bases, with 18 bases separating them. CDR3 size: 15 residues. CDR3 DNA: TGTGCCAGCAGTTTCGGGCCATGGGGGGCAAGTGGCTACACCTTC. As protein: CASSFGPWGASGYTF.

This clonotype has a count of ten or more. V and J are TRBV2 and TRBJ1-1; D is uncertain. The CDR3 runs 16 residues. Trimming took 4 bases from V and 2 from J, leaving 17 bases between them. The V gene's germline CDR1 is SNHLY and CDR2 FYNNEI. CDR3 nucleotide sequence: TGTGCCAGCAGTGTTTACCTCGATAAGATAAACACTGAAGCTTTCTTT. The encoded protein is CASSVYLDKINTEAFF.

This clonotype was detected ten times or more. V gene TRBV6-1 combines with J gene TRBJ2-7; D is perhaps TRBD2 (5 bases). V lost 6 bases, J lost 5 bases, and 8 bases lay in between. The CDR3 spans 11 residues. Per the germline V gene, CDR1 is MNHNS and CDR2 is SASEGT. CDR3 loop: CASSHGNEQYF. The CDR3 DNA follows: TGTGCCAGCAGCCACGGGAACGAGCAGTACTTC.

This clonotype was seen many times. V gene TRBV6-1 combines with J gene TRBJ2-2; TRBD1 is a possible D gene (6 bases). Germline V CDR1 and CDR2: MNHNS, SASEGT. Trimming cost V 5 bases and J 4 bases, with 11 bases left between them. This CDR3 has 14 amino acids. CDR3 in DNA: TGTGCCAGCAGTTTACAGGGTACCACCGGGGAGCTGTTTTTT. Its protein product is CASSLQGTTGELFF.

In this sample, this clonotype turned up a few times. At one end the junction does not follow the germline gene, possibly because of a read error. V and J are TRBV7-9 and TRBJ2-1; the D call may be TRBD1 or TRBD2 (5 bases each). CDR3 length: 11 amino acids. Looked up from germline, CDR1 is SEHNR and CDR2 is FQNEAQ (reference sequence). This chain's CDR3 is CGVRGDNEQFF. DNA of the CDR3: TGCGGGGTGAGGGGTGACAATGAGCAGTTCTTC.

In its sample, this clonotype was seen many times. The chain's CDR3 is CATSRPTSDNEQFF. The CDR3 DNA is TGTGCCACCAGCAGACCCACTAGCGACAATGAGCAGTTCTTC. This chain links TRBV15 with TRBJ2-1; 7 bases map to TRBD2. Per germline, CDR1 LNHNV and CDR2 YYDKDF (reference sequence). J gave up 5 bases and V 2 bases, and 3 bases lay outside the gene matches. The CDR3 runs 14 residues.

This clonotype has at least ten counts. The rearrangement joins TRBV20-1 to TRBJ2-1; 14 bases are shared with TRBD2. CDR1 and CDR2 from the germline V gene are DFQATT and SNEGSKA (reference sequence). The CDR3 totals 16 residues. The CDR3 nucleotides are TGCAGCGCGGGACTAGCGGGAGTTAAGTCCTACAATGAGCAGTTCTTC. Translated, it gives CSAGLAGVKSYNEQFF.

This clonotype showed up many times. The chain uses TRBV7-9 and TRBJ1-1; D ambiguous. V dropped 5 bases and J dropped 1 base, with 5 bases sitting between them. CDR1 and CDR2 from the germline V gene are SEHNR and FQNEAQ (reference sequence). This CDR3 is built from 12 residues. This CDR3 is CASSTSNTEAFF. The CDR3 DNA is TGTGCCAGCAGCACCTCGAACACTGAAGCTTTCTTT.